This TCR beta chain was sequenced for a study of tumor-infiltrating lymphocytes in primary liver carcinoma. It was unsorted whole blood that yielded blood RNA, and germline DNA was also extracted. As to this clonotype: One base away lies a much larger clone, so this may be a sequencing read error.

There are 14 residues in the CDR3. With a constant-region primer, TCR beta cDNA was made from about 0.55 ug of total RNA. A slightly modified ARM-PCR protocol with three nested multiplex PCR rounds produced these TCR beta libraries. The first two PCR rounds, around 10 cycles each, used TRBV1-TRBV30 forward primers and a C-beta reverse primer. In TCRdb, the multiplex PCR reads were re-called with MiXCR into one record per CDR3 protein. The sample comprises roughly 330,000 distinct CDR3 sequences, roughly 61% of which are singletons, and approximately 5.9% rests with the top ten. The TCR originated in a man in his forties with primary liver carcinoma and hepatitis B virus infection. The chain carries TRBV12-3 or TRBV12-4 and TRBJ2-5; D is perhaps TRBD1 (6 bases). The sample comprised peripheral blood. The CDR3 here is CTSNLGQHQETQYF. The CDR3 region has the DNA TGTACCAGCAATCTAGGACAGCACCAAGAGACCCAGTACTTC.